This is a list of T cell receptor beta chains from one sample in a study of identical twins. TCRdb recomputed calls from the 5' RACE reads with MiXCR, one row per CDR3 protein. The profile shows around 1.7 million distinct CDR3 sequences, about 30% of them singletons. Sequenced: cord blood. These receptors all come from a newborn girl in good health. Each CDR3 is given with its conserved first and last residue. The order of the fields is V gene, clone size, D gene, J gene, CDR3 DNA, CDR3 protein. D genes are given only for firm matches. The size field is filled for only some rows; it gives once, few, many or a size class.

V: TRBV6-6; size: few; D: NA; J: TRBJ1-1; DNA: TGTGCCAGCAGTGGAGAACCGAACACTGAAGCTTTCTTT; CDR3: CASSGEPNTEAFF
V: TRBV20-1; size: NA; D: TRBD2; J: TRBJ2-7; DNA: TGCAGTGCAGGACTAGCGGGGGGGCGCGAGCAGTACTTC; CDR3: CSAGLAGGREQYF
V: TRBV5-5; size: NA; D: TRBD1; J: TRBJ1-2; DNA: TGTGCCAGCAGGCCACCGGGACAGGGCAACTATGGCTACACCTTC; CDR3: CASRPPGQGNYGYTF
V: TRBV27; size: few; D: TRBD1; J: TRBJ2-7; DNA: TGTGCCAGCAGTTTATTTCGGACAGGGACCTACGAGCAGTACTTC; CDR3: CASSLFRTGTYEQYF
V: TRBV27; size: NA; D: NA; J: TRBJ1-6; DNA: TGTGCCAGCAGTATCAGGCGGAATTCACCCCTCCACTTT; CDR3: CASSIRRNSPLHF
V: TRBV5-1; size: NA; D: TRBD2; J: TRBJ2-2; DNA: TGCGCCAGCAGGAATAGCGGGGGGGCGAACACCGGGGAGCTGTTTTTT; CDR3: CASRNSGGANTGELFF
V: TRBV24-1; size: few; D: TRBD2; J: TRBJ2-1; DNA: TGTGCCACCAGTGACCGGACTAGCAACGCCTACAATGAGCAGTTCTTC; CDR3: CATSDRTSNAYNEQFF
V: TRBV7-6; size: few; D: TRBD2; J: TRBJ2-1; DNA: TGTGCCAGCAGCTTAGCCCCGGGGGGTATGAATTTTGGAGGGCAGTTCTTC; CDR3: CASSLAPGGMNFGGQFF
V: TRBV27; size: many; D: NA; J: TRBJ2-3; DNA: TGTGCCAGCAGTACAGGGTGGGGCACAGATACGCAGTATTTT; CDR3: CASSTGWGTDTQYF
V: TRBV20-1; size: few; D: TRBD2; J: TRBJ2-1; DNA: TGCAGTGCTAGAAAAGCCGGACTAGGGTACAATGAGCAGTTCTTC; CDR3: CSARKAGLGYNEQFF
V: TRBV20-1; size: NA; D: NA; J: TRBJ2-3; DNA: TGCAGTGCTACCCCCACAGCGGCCACAGATACGCAGTATTTT; CDR3: CSATPTAATDTQYF
V: TRBV6-1; size: NA; D: NA; J: TRBJ1-2; DNA: TGTGCCAGCAGCCACAGGGCCCGCTACACCTTC; CDR3: CASSHRARYTF
V: TRBV5-4; size: NA; D: TRBD2; J: TRBJ2-3; DNA: TGTGCCAGCAGAGGGGGGACTAGCGGGAGATCTCCGCGTGGGGATACGCAGTATTTT; CDR3: CASRGGTSGRSPRGDTQYF
V: TRBV29-1; size: NA; D: TRBD1; J: TRBJ2-5; DNA: TGCAGCGTAACCGGGACAGGGACCTACAATGAGCAGTACTTC; CDR3: CSVTGTGTYNEQYF
V: TRBV6-2/TRBV6-3; size: once; D: TRBD2; J: TRBJ2-2; DNA: TGTGCCAGCAGCGGACTAGCGGGAGCAACCGGGGAGCTGTTTTTT; CDR3: CASSGLAGATGELFF
V: TRBV7-2; size: NA; D: NA; J: TRBJ2-7; DNA: TGTGCCAGCAGCCTAGTTCCACAGGGTGGCAATGAGCAGTACTTC; CDR3: CASSLVPQGGNEQYF
V: TRBV19; size: NA; D: NA; J: TRBJ1-1; DNA: TGTGCCAGTAGTATTACCGCCACCCTGAACACTGAAGCTTTCTTT; CDR3: CASSITATLNTEAFF
V: TRBV5-1; size: few; D: NA; J: TRBJ1-1; DNA: TGCGCCAGCAGCCCGACAGAGGGTTCTGCTGAAGCTTTCTTT; CDR3: CASSPTEGSAEAFF
V: TRBV9; size: NA; D: NA; J: TRBJ1-6; DNA: TGTGCCAGCAGCGTCTCCTCGGGGGCCCCTAATAGTTCACCCCTCCACTTT; CDR3: CASSVSSGAPNSSPLHF
V: TRBV5-1; size: NA; D: NA; J: TRBJ2-1; DNA: TGCGCCAGCAGCTTGTACGACGAGCAGTTCTTC; CDR3: CASSLYDEQFF
V: TRBV5-1; size: NA; D: NA; J: TRBJ2-1; DNA: TGCGCCAGCAGTTGGGGGAGGGGGTACAATGAGCAGTTCTTC; CDR3: CASSWGRGYNEQFF
V: TRBV3-1; size: few; D: NA; J: TRBJ2-5; DNA: TGTGCCAGCAGCCAAGATCTGGGCTCCCAAGAGACCCAGTACTTC; CDR3: CASSQDLGSQETQYF
V: TRBV27; size: NA; D: NA; J: TRBJ2-1; DNA: TGTGCCACCGTTAAGGGGGGCTCCTACAATGAGCAGTTCTTC; CDR3: CATVKGGSYNEQFF
V: TRBV4-1; size: NA; D: TRBD1; J: TRBJ2-1; DNA: TGCGCCAGCAGCCAAGCGGACAGGGCCTCCTACAATGAGCAGTTCTTC; CDR3: CASSQADRASYNEQFF
V: TRBV12-3/TRBV12-4; size: few; D: NA; J: TRBJ2-5; DNA: TGTGCCAGCAGTTTTCAAAGGATCCCAAATGAGCAGTACTTC; CDR3: CASSFQRIPNEQYF
V: TRBV20-1; size: few; D: TRBD1; J: TRBJ1-5; DNA: TGCAGTGCTATTCAGGGGGACGGCAATCAGCCCCAGCATTTT; CDR3: CSAIQGDGNQPQHF
V: TRBV6-5; size: few; D: NA; J: TRBJ1-4; DNA: TGTGCCAGCAGTAACCGGGAGGACCGGGAAAAACTGTTTTTT; CDR3: CASSNREDREKLFF
V: TRBV5-1; size: NA; D: TRBD2; J: TRBJ2-5; DNA: TGCGCCAGCAGCCCGTGGAGAGCGGGAGATGGAGGAGAGACCCAGTACTTC; CDR3: CASSPWRAGDGGETQYF
V: TRBV7-8; size: NA; D: NA; J: TRBJ2-2; DNA: TGTGCCAGCAGCTTAATAGGTAGCGGCACCGGGGAGCTGTTTTTT; CDR3: CASSLIGSGTGELFF
V: TRBV6-2/TRBV6-3; size: few; D: TRBD1; J: TRBJ2-7; DNA: TGTGCCAGCAGTTACGGGCCGGGGACAGGGGCCTACGAGCAGTACTTC; CDR3: CASSYGPGTGAYEQYF
V: TRBV7-9; size: NA; D: NA; J: TRBJ1-2; DNA: TGTGCCAGCAGCTTAGATCAGGTTGGCTACACCTTC; CDR3: CASSLDQVGYTF
V: TRBV29-1; size: many; D: TRBD1; J: TRBJ2-1; DNA: TGCAGCGTTGAATTATGGCAAGAAGGGACAGGGATCAACAATGAGCAGTTCTTC; CDR3: CSVELWQEGTGINNEQFF
V: TRBV12-3/TRBV12-4; size: NA; D: NA; J: TRBJ1-5; DNA: TGTGCCAGCAGTTTCAAGGATAGCAATCAGCCCCAGCATTTT; CDR3: CASSFKDSNQPQHF
V: TRBV6-5; size: many; D: NA; J: TRBJ2-5; DNA: TGTGCCAGCAGTACCACGTCTTCAGACGAGACCCAGTACTTC; CDR3: CASSTTSSDETQYF
V: TRBV28; size: few; D: TRBD1; J: TRBJ2-7; DNA: TGTGCCAGCAGTTTCTCGATCCGGGACAGGGCGTACGAGCAGTACTTC; CDR3: CASSFSIRDRAYEQYF
V: TRBV28; size: once; D: NA; J: TRBJ1-5; DNA: TGTGCCAGCAGTCCTTATGGGATTCAGCCCCAGCATTTT; CDR3: CASSPYGIQPQHF
V: TRBV5-1; size: many; D: NA; J: TRBJ2-7; DNA: TGCGCCAGCAGCTCCCCACAGGCCTACGAGCAGTACTTC; CDR3: CASSSPQAYEQYF
V: TRBV15; size: NA; D: NA; J: TRBJ2-3; DNA: TGTGCCACCAGCAGAGATCCCCGACGTCAAGATACGCAGTATTTT; CDR3: CATSRDPRRQDTQYF
V: TRBV5-1; size: few; D: NA; J: TRBJ2-6; DNA: TGCGCCAGCAGCTTTCAGACAGCGAGCTCTGGGGCCAACGTCCTGACTTTC; CDR3: CASSFQTASSGANVLTF
V: TRBV29-1; size: few; D: TRBD2; J: TRBJ2-1; DNA: TGCAGCGCTGCAGGACTAGCGGGAGACAATGAGCAGTTCTTC; CDR3: CSAAGLAGDNEQFF
V: TRBV20-1; size: NA; D: NA; J: TRBJ2-7; DNA: TGCAGTGCTAGAGGGACTTCATCTTACTACGAGCAGTACTTC; CDR3: CSARGTSSYYEQYF
V: TRBV9; size: NA; D: NA; J: TRBJ2-4; DNA: TGTGCCAGCAGCGTAGCGGACAAAAACATTCAGTACTTC; CDR3: CASSVADKNIQYF
V: TRBV28; size: few; D: NA; J: TRBJ2-5; DNA: TGTGCCAGCAGTCTTTGGAACAGCCAAGAGACCCAGTACTTC; CDR3: CASSLWNSQETQYF
V: TRBV28; size: NA; D: NA; J: TRBJ1-1; DNA: TGTGCCAGCAGTTTATTGGACAAGGTTCTGGTAAAAGCTTTCTTT; CDR3: CASSLLDKVLVKAFF
V: TRBV4-1; size: many; D: NA; J: TRBJ1-2; DNA: TGCGCCAGCAGCCCCTACAGGGAGCAAGGCTACACCTTC; CDR3: CASSPYREQGYTF
V: TRBV12-3/TRBV12-4; size: few; D: NA; J: TRBJ1-2; DNA: TGTGCCAGCAGTCGACAGAGCTCTTATGGCTACACCTTC; CDR3: CASSRQSSYGYTF
V: TRBV27; size: few; D: TRBD2; J: TRBJ2-1; DNA: TGTGCCAGCAGTTTAGTTAGCGGGGAGCCCAACCCTGAGCAGTTCTTC; CDR3: CASSLVSGEPNPEQFF
V: TRBV11-2; size: NA; D: TRBD2; J: TRBJ2-3; DNA: TGTGCCAGCAGCTTACGGCCGGGACTAGGGCCAGATACGCAGTATTTT; CDR3: CASSLRPGLGPDTQYF
V: TRBV11-2; size: NA; D: NA; J: TRBJ2-1; DNA: TGTGCCAGCAGCTTAGTTGGGGGGACAACCTACAATGAGCAGTTCTTC; CDR3: CASSLVGGTTYNEQFF
V: TRBV10-3; size: NA; D: NA; J: TRBJ2-3; DNA: TGTGCCATCAGTACGGGGGGCACAGATGCGCAGTATTTT; CDR3: CAISTGGTDAQYF
V: TRBV4-1; size: few; D: NA; J: TRBJ1-5; DNA: TGCGCCAGCAGCCAAGTGGTCCTTAGCAATCAGCCCCAGCATTTT; CDR3: CASSQVVLSNQPQHF
V: TRBV20-1; size: NA; D: NA; J: TRBJ2-5; DNA: TGCAGTGCTAGTGCCAACGCGTACCAAGAGACCCAGTACTTC; CDR3: CSASANAYQETQYF
V: TRBV13; size: NA; D: TRBD1; J: TRBJ1-1; DNA: TGTGCCAGCAGCGGGTGGACAGGCCTTTCGTGGGGAGCTTTCTTT; CDR3: CASSGWTGLSWGAFF
V: TRBV20-1; size: few; D: TRBD2; J: TRBJ2-3; DNA: TGCAGTGCTAGGGGACTATCGGGGAATAGCACAGATACGCAGTATTTT; CDR3: CSARGLSGNSTDTQYF
V: TRBV20-1; size: NA; D: NA; J: TRBJ2-7; DNA: TGCAGTGCTAGACAGGGCCCCGAGCAGTACTTC; CDR3: CSARQGPEQYF
V: TRBV20-1; size: few; D: TRBD1; J: TRBJ2-4; DNA: TGCAGTGCTAGAGACCCCAGACAGGGGTGGGCCAAAAACATTCAGTACTTC; CDR3: CSARDPRQGWAKNIQYF
V: TRBV27; size: NA; D: NA; J: TRBJ1-2; DNA: TGTGCCAGCAGAATAGGGGCGAGTAACTATGGCTACACCTTC; CDR3: CASRIGASNYGYTF
V: TRBV5-1; size: NA; D: TRBD1; J: TRBJ1-2; DNA: TGCGCCAGCAGCTTTCTTGGCAGGGGGGGCGGCTACACCTTC; CDR3: CASSFLGRGGGYTF
V: TRBV5-1; size: few; D: TRBD2; J: TRBJ2-3; DNA: TGCGCCAGCAGCTTGACTAGCGGGGCGTCGGATACGCAGTATTTT; CDR3: CASSLTSGASDTQYF